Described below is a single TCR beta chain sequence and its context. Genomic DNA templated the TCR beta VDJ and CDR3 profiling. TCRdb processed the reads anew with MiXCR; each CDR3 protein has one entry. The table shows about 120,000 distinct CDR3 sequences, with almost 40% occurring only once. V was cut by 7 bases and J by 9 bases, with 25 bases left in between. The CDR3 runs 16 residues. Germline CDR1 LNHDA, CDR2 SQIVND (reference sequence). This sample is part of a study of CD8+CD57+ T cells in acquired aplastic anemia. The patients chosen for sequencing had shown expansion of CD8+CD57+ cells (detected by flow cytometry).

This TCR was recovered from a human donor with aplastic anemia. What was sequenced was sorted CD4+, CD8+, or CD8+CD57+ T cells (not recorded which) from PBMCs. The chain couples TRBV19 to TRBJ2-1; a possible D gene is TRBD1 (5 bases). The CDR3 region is CASKGAESGYIGEQFF. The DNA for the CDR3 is TGTGCCAGTAAAGGGGCTGAATCTGGCTACATCGGTGAGCAGTTCTTC.